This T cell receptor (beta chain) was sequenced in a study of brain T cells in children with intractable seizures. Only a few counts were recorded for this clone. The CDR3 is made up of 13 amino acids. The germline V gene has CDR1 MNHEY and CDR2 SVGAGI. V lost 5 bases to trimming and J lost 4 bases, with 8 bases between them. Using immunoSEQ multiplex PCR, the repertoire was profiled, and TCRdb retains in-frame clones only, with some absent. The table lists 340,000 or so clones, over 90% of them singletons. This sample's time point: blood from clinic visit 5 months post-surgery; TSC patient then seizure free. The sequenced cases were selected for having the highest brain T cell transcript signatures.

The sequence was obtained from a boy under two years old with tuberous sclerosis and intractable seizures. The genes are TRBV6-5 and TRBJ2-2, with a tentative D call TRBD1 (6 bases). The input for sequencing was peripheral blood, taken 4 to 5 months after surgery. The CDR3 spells CASSTGSTGELFF. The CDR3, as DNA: TGTGCCAGCAGTACAGGGTCCACCGGGGAGCTGTTTTTT.